This T cell receptor (beta chain) appears in the sequencing data of a study of blood T cell repertoires in COVID-19. Study at large: The origin of the acute and convalescent COVID-19 samples was the United States, Italy and Spain.

V was pared by 3 bases and J by 4 bases, with 15 bases between. The CDR3 has 15 amino acids. Germline assignment: CDR1 MDHEN and CDR2 SYDVKM. Clones were sequenced by immunoSEQ multiplex PCR, and TCRdb holds only the in-frame ones, with some missing. The profile shows 310,000 or so clones, around 85% of them singletons. Input material: PBMCs or T cells enriched from blood (not recorded which). This chain connects TRBV28 to TRBJ1-2, with D perhaps matching TRBD1 (5 bases). The clonotype was recovered from a woman aged 40-49 years who had recovered from COVID-19. This chain's CDR3 is CASSFGSRQFYGYTF. The CDR3 DNA follows: TGTGCCAGCAGTTTCGGCTCCAGACAGTTCTATGGCTACACCTTC.